A single sample is the source of the 14 T cell receptor beta chains below, sequenced in a study of neoadjuvant anti-PD-1 for oral cavity cancer. The method was immunoSEQ multiplex PCR; TCRdb's version includes in-frame clones alone and lacks a portion of them. The sample shows 65,000 to 70,000 clones, about 90% of them seen only once. Documented time point: after neoadjuvant nivolumab, at surgical resection. Sequencing used PBMCs, obtained after nivolumab (anti-PD-1) treatment. These TCRs come from a person aged 35 to 85 with oral cavity squamous cell carcinoma.

This chain links TRBV10-3 with TRBJ1-2; D may be TRBD1 (5 bases). The CDR3 extends over 19 amino acids. Germline V gene sequence: CDR1 ENHRY, CDR2 SYGVKD. V dropped 2 bases and J dropped 2 bases, with 24 bases sitting between them. CDR3 bases: TGTGCCATCAGTGAGAGGTCTTTTTATGGGGCTCCGGTAAACTATGGCTACACCTTC. Residues: CAISERSFYGAPVNYGYTF.

J is TRBJ1-5 and V is TRBV30; TRBD1 might be the D (5 bases). CDR3 length equals 13 residues. V dropped 5 bases and J dropped 4 bases, with 12 bases sitting between them. Germline values: CDR1 GTSNPN, CDR2 SVGIG (reference sequence). CDR3 DNA sequence: TGTGCCTGGGGGGACGGACCTAATCAGCCCCAGCATTTT. Amino acid sequence: CAWGDGPNQPQHF. The complete variable domain, with remaining parts taken from reference TRBV30 and TRBJ1-5, reads SQTIHQWPATLVQPVGSPLSLECTVEGTSNPNLYWYRQAAGRGLQLLFYSVGIGQISSEVPQNLSASRPQDRQFILSSKKLLLSDSGFYLCAWGDGPNQPQHFGDGTRLSIL.

The chain couples TRBV11-2 to TRBJ1-1; possibly TRBD1 for D (6 bases). The CDR3 contains 12 residues. The ends were cut back, 5 bases at V and 8 bases at J, with 12 bases in the middle. Germline V gives CDR1 SGHAT, CDR2 FQNNGV. CDR3 DNA sequence: TGTGCCAGCAGCGTAGGGACACCAGAAGCTTTCTTT. This translates into CASSVGTPEAFF.

This chain uses TRBV6-1 with TRBJ2-7; the match to TRBD2 covers 12 bases. Losses at the gene ends were 5 bases for V and 7 bases for J; bases not matched to a gene: 9. From germline, CDR1 is MNHNS and CDR2 SASEGT. This CDR3 region has 15 residues. CDR3 amino acids: CASSTGLAGRGEQYF. In nucleotides, the CDR3 is TGTGCCAGCAGTACCGGACTAGCGGGACGGGGGGAGCAGTACTTC.

The chain has TRBV4-1 and TRBJ2-6, with D hard to call. Per germline, CDR1 MGHRA and CDR2 YSYEKL. This CDR3 spans 15 amino acids. V lost 1 base and J lost 1, with 5 bases in between. CDR3 residues: CASSQVVSGANVLTF. The DNA for the CDR3 is TGCGCCAGCAGCCAAGTCGTTTCTGGGGCCAACGTCCTGACTTTC.

The rearrangement uses TRBV7-6 and TRBJ1-5, with D possibly matching TRBD1 (5 bases). The CDR3 runs to 16 residues. CDR1 is SGHVS, CDR2 FNYEAQ, per germline. Trimming left V 2 bases short and J 2 bases short, with 13 bases between. This CDR3 is CASSLRSGMGNQPQHF. The DNA of the CDR3 is TGTGCCAGCAGCTTAAGGTCAGGGATGGGCAATCAGCCCCAGCATTTT.

CDR3 amino acids: CAWTSLAGGINEQFF. The CDR3 coding sequence is TGTGCCTGGACTTCACTAGCGGGGGGAATTAATGAGCAGTTCTTC. V is TRBV30 and J is TRBJ2-1; 12 bases agree with TRBD2. The CDR3 covers 15 residues. V lost 4 bases and J lost 7; bases outside the gene matches: 8. The germline V gene encodes CDR1 GTSNPN and CDR2 SVGIG (reference sequence).

CDR3 DNA sequence: TGCGCCAGCAGCTTGGGTGAGGGGCTGGAGACCCAGTACTTC. As protein: CASSLGEGLETQYF. This chain links TRBV5-1 with TRBJ2-5; D tentatively fits TRBD1 or TRBD2 (5 bases each). The CDR3 length is 14 residues. V lost 0 bases, J lost 5 bases, and 11 bases lay in between. Germline V lookup: CDR1 SGHRS, CDR2 YFSETQ.

This clone was detected a few times. V is TRBV4-1 and J is TRBJ1-6; 8 bases map to TRBD1. The V and J ends lost 2 bases and 3 bases, in that order; junction bases with no gene match: 3. Per germline, CDR1 MGHRA and CDR2 YSYEKL. The CDR3 extends over 16 amino acids. The CDR3 loop reads CASSQMGQDYNSPLHF. The CDR3 bases are TGCGCCAGCAGCCAAATGGGACAGGACTATAATTCACCCCTCCACTTT.

The chain uses TRBV6-5 and TRBJ1-1; no definite D call. Trimming took off 2 bases at V and 0 bases at J, with 7 bases between the two ends. The length of the CDR3 is 14 residues. Germline-derived CDR1 and CDR2 are MNHEY and SVGAGI. This CDR3 reads CASSYSQLNTEAFF. The CDR3 DNA sequence: TGTGCCAGCAGTTACAGTCAATTGAACACTGAAGCTTTCTTT.

This chain uses TRBV6-6 with TRBJ1-4; no clear D gene. CDR3 length: 14 amino acids. Germline CDR1 and CDR2: MNHNY and SVGAGI (reference sequence). Trimming stripped 8 bases from V and 4 bases from J, with 14 bases between. CDR3 sequence: CASEQHTGNEKLFF. The DNA of the CDR3 is TGTGCCAGCGAACAGCACACCGGTAATGAAAAACTGTTTTTT.

The rearrangement links TRBV5-1 to TRBJ1-2; TRBD1 is a possible D gene (5 bases). The V end lost 3 bases, the J end lost 0 bases, and 18 bases lay between the germline ends. The germline gives CDR1 SGHRS, CDR2 YFSETQ. CDR3 length: 17 amino acids. As DNA, the CDR3 is TGCGCCAGCAGCTCCTTCGGGGCCTGGGGATCTAACTATGGCTACACCTTC. Protein product: CASSSFGAWGSNYGYTF.

The genes are TRBV4-1 and TRBJ1-2; TRBD1 matches 7 bases. Germline V gene data show CDR1 as MGHRA and CDR2 as YSYEKL. V was clipped by 3 bases and J by 10 bases; unmatched bases: 14. The CDR3 is 15 amino acids. CDR3 sequence (DNA): TGCGCCAGCAGCCATCCGACAGGGAGGGTTATTCACTACACCTTC. Translation gives CASSHPTGRVIHYTF.

V gene TRBV11-1 combines with J gene TRBJ2-1; 9 bases are a match to TRBD2. CDR1 is SGHAT and CDR2 is FQDESV in the germline V gene (reference sequence). V dropped 5 bases and J dropped 4; count of bases not matched to a gene: 12. This CDR3 has 17 residues. The chain's CDR3 is CASSLNLLAGTYNEQFF. The CDR3 DNA reads as TGTGCCAGCAGCCTAAATCTACTAGCGGGCACATACAATGAGCAGTTCTTC.